Listed here are 17 T cell receptor beta chains from one sample, sequenced in a study of CD8 T cells in Susac syndrome. Reverse transcription of roughly 0.5 to 1 ug RNA used random hexamers. TCRdb reprocessed the immunoSEQ multiplex PCR reads via MiXCR and lists one record per CDR3 protein. The table records 55,000 to 75,000 distinct CDR3 sequences, around 93% of them present only once. Sequencing was done on a sample of CD4+ T cells from PBMCs. Receptors were obtained from a human donor with Susac syndrome.

The chain is built from TRBV28 and TRBJ1-2; unclear D gene. Germline V lookup: CDR1 MDHEN, CDR2 SYDVKM. This CDR3 spans 14 amino acids. V was trimmed by 6 bases and J by 8 bases, leaving 19 bases between them. The CDR3 DNA reads TGTGCCAGCAGGCCCCGGACTGTCGCCGGGGGCTACACCTTC. Amino acids: CASRPRTVAGGYTF.

The V gene is TRBV5-1, the J gene TRBJ2-3; tentatively, D is TRBD2 (6 bases). This CDR3 region has 16 residues. V gave up 4 bases and J gave up 0 bases, with 15 bases separating them. Looked up from germline, CDR1 is SGHRS and CDR2 is YFSETQ. CDR3 DNA: TGCGCCAGCAGCCCTAAACCGCGGGGCAGCACAGATACGCAGTATTTT. It yields the protein CASSPKPRGSTDTQYF.

This chain uses TRBV25-1 with TRBJ2-7; a possible D gene is TRBD1 (6 bases). There are 13 residues in the CDR3. Germline V gene lookup returns CDR1 MGHDK and CDR2 SYGVNS. With 5 bases removed from V and 2 bases from J, the gap between germline ends came to 10 bases. CDR3 sequence: CASSIQGPYEQYF. CDR3 DNA sequence: TGTGCCAGCAGTATCCAGGGGCCCTACGAGCAGTACTTC.

V usage is TRBV19 and J usage is TRBJ1-5; D gene ambiguous. The V end was cut by 4 bases, the J end by 0 bases, with 10 bases between. The germline V gene has CDR1 LNHDA and CDR2 SQIVND (reference sequence). This CDR3 has 15 amino acids. The DNA for the CDR3 is TGTGCCAGTAGTAAGTCAGCTTATAGCAATCAGCCCCAGCATTTT. As protein: CASSKSAYSNQPQHF.

The chain joins TRBV4-1 to TRBJ1-1, with 8 bases lining up with TRBD1. The ends lost 1 base at V and 5 bases at J; junction bases unmatched: 9. CDR1 is MGHRA and CDR2 is YSYEKL in the germline V gene. This CDR3 region has 16 residues. The chain's CDR3 is CASSQATGQGITEAFF. DNA of the CDR3: TGCGCCAGCAGCCAAGCAACCGGACAGGGCATAACTGAAGCTTTCTTT.

The chain carries TRBV7-9 and TRBJ2-7; 7 bases line up with TRBD2. The CDR3 covers 16 residues. Germline V CDR1 and CDR2: SEHNR, FQNEAQ (reference sequence). The ends lost 4 bases at V and 3 bases at J; junction bases unmatched: 12. The CDR3 protein is CASSSGGSLPNYEQYF. CDR3 nucleotide sequence: TGTGCCAGCAGCTCCGGGGGGTCACTACCAAACTACGAGCAGTACTTC. Drawing the rest from reference TRBV7-9 and TRBJ2-7, the complete variable domain is DTGVSQNPRHKITKRGQNVTFRCDPISEHNRLYWYRQTLGQGPEFLTYFQNEAQLEKSRLLSDRFSAERPKGSFSTLEIQRTEQGDSAMYLCASSSGGSLPNYEQYFGPGTRLTVT.

CDR3: CASSMTGFSNQPQHF. The CDR3 bases are TGTGCCAGTAGTATGACAGGCTTTAGCAATCAGCCCCAGCATTTT. V gene TRBV19 combines with J gene TRBJ1-5; a weak D match, TRBD1 (6 bases). V lost 3 bases and J lost 0, with 9 bases in between. The germline gives CDR1 LNHDA, CDR2 SQIVND (reference sequence). The CDR3 has 15 residues.

This sequence joins TRBV20-1 and TRBJ2-1, with D perhaps matching TRBD1 or TRBD2 (5 bases each). The V gene lost 3 bases and the J gene lost 6 bases, with 12 bases spanning the gap. The CDR3 runs to 13 residues. The V gene's germline CDR1 is DFQATT and CDR2 SNEGSKA (reference sequence). CDR3: CSASGYGGNEQFF. In DNA form, the CDR3 reads TGCAGTGCTAGCGGGTATGGGGGCAATGAGCAGTTCTTC.

The chain combines TRBV30 with TRBJ2-7; D uncertain. The CDR3 runs 12 residues. Germline lookup yields CDR1 GTSNPN and CDR2 SVGIG (reference sequence). V lost 1 base, J lost 2 bases, and 6 bases lay in between. The CDR3 DNA reads as TGTGCCTGGAGTGCAACCACCTACGAGCAGTACTTC. It encodes CAWSATTYEQYF.

The chain is built from TRBV28 and TRBJ2-1; a possible D gene is TRBD1 (6 bases). The CDR3 spans 16 residues. With 10 bases removed from V and 1 base from J, the gap between germline ends came to 20 bases. Germline V lookup: CDR1 MDHEN, CDR2 SYDVKM. The DNA for the CDR3 is TGTGCCACCACAGCGGCAGGGGTTTCGTCCTACAATGAGCAGTTCTTC. This codes for CATTAAGVSSYNEQFF. Using reference TRBV28 and TRBJ2-1 for the parts outside the CDR3, the full variable domain is DVKVTQSSRYLVKRTGEKVFLECVQDMDHENMFWYRQDPGLGLRLIYFSYDVKMKEKGDIPEGYSVSREKKERFSLILESASTNQTSMYLCATTAAGVSSYNEQFFGPGTRLTVL.

The V call is TRBV7-2, the J call TRBJ2-3; D is unclear. The V and J ends lost 10 bases and 4 bases respectively, with 9 bases between them. Germline V CDR1 and CDR2: SGHTA, FQGNSA. This CDR3 is 11 amino acids long. The CDR3 here is CATRKADTQYF. CDR3 coding DNA: TGTGCCACCAGGAAGGCAGATACGCAGTATTTT.

The chain uses TRBV9 and TRBJ2-2; D gene unclear. Per germline, CDR1 SGDLS and CDR2 YYNGEE. The CDR3 length is 14 residues. V gave up 1 base and J gave up 8 bases, with 12 bases separating them. CDR3 protein: CASSVFPDEGELFF. The CDR3 bases are TGTGCCAGCAGCGTATTCCCGGATGAGGGGGAGCTGTTTTTT. Full variable domain (rest looked up from reference TRBV9 and TRBJ2-2): DSGVTQTPKHLITATGQRVTLRCSPRSGDLSVYWYQQSLDQGLQFLIQYYNGEERAKGNILERFSAQQFPDLHSELNLSSLELGDSALYFCASSVFPDEGELFFGEGSRLTVL.

The V gene is TRBV20-1, the J gene TRBJ1-1; D is uncertain. Trimming took 3 bases from V and 5 from J, leaving 10 bases between them. Germline loops: CDR1 DFQATT, CDR2 SNEGSKA (reference sequence). The CDR3 is 12 residues long. As DNA, the CDR3 is TGCAGTGCTAGGACCGGGCGTACTGAAGCTTTCTTT. Its protein product is CSARTGRTEAFF.

The V call is TRBV29-1, the J call TRBJ1-2; weak D call: TRBD1 (6 bases). V dropped 5 bases and J dropped 5 bases, with 18 bases sitting between them. Germline CDR1 reads SQVTM; CDR2 reads ANQGSEA. This CDR3 region has 14 residues. CDR3 coding DNA: TGCAGCGTTATGGTGGACAGAGGTTTTTATGGCTACACCTTC. Protein product: CSVMVDRGFYGYTF.

This clonotype was seen just once. The chain is built from TRBV18 and TRBJ2-7; TRBD1 matches at 11 bases. With V trimmed by 3 bases and J by 3 bases, 4 bases remained unmatched. CDR3 length: 15 amino acids. Looked up from germline, CDR1 is KGHSH and CDR2 is LQKENI. CDR3 sequence (DNA): TGTGCCAGCTCACCCGGACAGGGGGCAATCTACGAGCAGTACTTC. Amino acids: CASSPGQGAIYEQYF.

The V call is TRBV7-3, the J call TRBJ2-6; D is uncertain. CDR1 and CDR2 (germline): SGHTA, FQGTGA. The CDR3 runs 15 residues. Trimming cost V 4 bases and J 1 base, with 8 bases left between them. CDR3 sequence (DNA): TGTGCCAGCAGCTCCAGAAGTTCTGGGGCCAACGTCCTGACTTTC. Encoded protein: CASSSRSSGANVLTF.

The V and J genes are TRBV5-1 and TRBJ2-5; 7 positions match TRBD2. CDR1 and CDR2 from the germline V gene are SGHRS and YFSETQ. The CDR3 spans 16 residues. After removal of 1 base from V and 2 bases from J, the junction contained 8 bases not matched to a gene. CDR3 loop: CASSLNPGRGQETQYF. The CDR3 region has the DNA TGCGCCAGCAGCTTGAATCCAGGGCGGGGGCAAGAGACCCAGTACTTC.